A few counts support the clone carrying this TCR beta chain. This specimen comes from a study of T-cell memory formation after mild COVID-19. Germline V CDR1 and CDR2: MNHEY, SMNVEV (reference sequence). This CDR3 is 15 amino acids long. The V segment lost 5 bases and the J segment 4 bases; nucleotides outside the gene matches: 7. TCRdb fed the 5' RACE reads into MiXCR, producing one record per CDR3 protein. Counted here are some 300,000 distinct CDR3 sequences, under 25% occurring once; the ten biggest clones make up around 20%. This receptor was identified in a man younger than 35 who had mild COVID-19 (a few samples of this study predate the infection). Cell type and time point are not known. The chain links TRBV27 to TRBJ1-4, with TRBD1 identical over 7 bases. Sequences were obtained from PBMCs or a T cell subset sorted from them (not recorded which). The chain's CDR3 is CASSPRTGFNEKLFF. Here the CDR3 DNA reads TGTGCCAGCAGTCCCAGGACAGGCTTTAATGAAAAACTGTTTTTT.